The 18 T cell receptor beta chains reported below all come from one sample, sequenced in a study of cytomegalovirus exposure and HLA in healthy donors. The PCR had 60 Vbeta and 13 Jbeta primers. TCRdb's copy holds only in-frame clones and misses some; the assay was immunoSEQ multiplex PCR. The sample has 90,000 to 100,000 clones; under 85% are singletons. The specimen was PBMCs. The receptor set was obtained from a man aged 35-49 years in good health and CMV-seronegative.

V gene TRBV28 combines with J gene TRBJ1-2; the D is unclear. The CDR3 is 13 residues long. Trimming cost V 2 bases and J 4 bases, with 8 bases left between them. CDR1 and CDR2 (germline): MDHEN, SYDVKM. In DNA form, the CDR3 reads TGTGCCAGCAGTTTACGGAGATTCTATGGCTACACCTTC. Encoded protein: CASSLRRFYGYTF.

As regards this clone: An end of the junction differs from the germline gene, which may be a read error. V and J are TRBV5-1 and TRBJ1-2; D is undetermined. The germline CDR1 and CDR2 sequences are SGHRS and YFSETQ. The CDR3 covers 16 residues. CDR3 in amino acids: CASSLLRDILNYGYTF. In DNA form, the CDR3 reads TGTGCCAGCAGCCTCCTCCGGGATATATTGAACTATGGCTACACCTTC.

The chain is built from TRBV4-2 and TRBJ1-3, with 7 bases lining up with TRBD1. CDR1 is LGHNA and CDR2 is YNFKEQ in the germline V gene. The V gene end was trimmed by 2 bases and the J gene end by 3 bases; junction bases not matched to a gene: 7. There are 16 residues in the CDR3. The CDR3 bases are TGTGCCAGCAGCCAACTGACAGGGCGAGGTGGAAACACCATATATTTT. This translates into CASSQLTGRGGNTIYF.

The gene calls are TRBV11-2 and TRBJ2-1; 11 bases line up with TRBD2. Germline V lookup: CDR1 SGHAT, CDR2 FQNNGV. V was pared by 1 base and J by 5 bases, with 1 base of the junction left unmatched. CDR3 size: 15 residues. CDR3 in amino acids: CASSLGTSGHNEQFF. CDR3 DNA sequence: TGTGCCAGCAGCTTAGGGACTAGCGGGCACAATGAGCAGTTCTTC.

CDR3 protein: CASSQDWGGTGELFF. The CDR3 DNA is TGTGCCAGCAGCCAAGATTGGGGAGGGACCGGGGAGCTGTTTTTT. The rearrangement joins TRBV4-2 to TRBJ2-2; 7 bases are a match to TRBD2. Germline assignment: CDR1 LGHNA and CDR2 YNFKEQ. With 0 bases clipped from V and 5 bases from J, the junction kept 3 bases outside the gene matches. This CDR3 has 15 residues.

This clone was seen a few times. The J gene is TRBJ1-1, the V gene TRBV7-8; TRBD1 might be the D (5 bases). The V gene's germline CDR1 is SGHVS and CDR2 FQNEAQ. This CDR3 contains 15 residues. The V gene lost 4 bases and the J gene lost 1 base, with 13 bases spanning the gap. CDR3 nucleotides: TGTGCCAGCAGCTCGGAGGGACCGCGGAACACTGAAGCTTTCTTT. It specifies CASSSEGPRNTEAFF.

This clone is a singleton in its sample. Compared with germline, one end of the junction differs, possibly owing to a read error. This chain joins TRBV13 and TRBJ2-3; TRBD1 matches at 7 bases. The CDR3 is 12 residues long. Germline CDR1 and CDR2: PRHDT and FYEKMQ (reference sequence). CDR3 DNA: TGTGCCAGCGGGGCAGGGGGACGCTCGGAGCATTTT. As protein: CASGAGGRSEHF.

J is TRBJ2-5 and V is TRBV7-9; TRBD2 matches at 7 bases. The CDR3 is 16 residues long. CDR1 is SEHNR and CDR2 is FQNEAQ in the germline V gene (reference sequence). J was trimmed by 0 bases and V by 1 base; bases with no gene match: 5. DNA of the CDR3: TGTGCCAGCAGCTTAGTGGGTAGCGGGTACCAAGAGACCCAGTACTTC. Its protein is CASSLVGSGYQETQYF.

The chain combines TRBV28 with TRBJ2-7, with D possibly being TRBD1 (6 bases). There are 16 residues in the CDR3. Looked up from germline, CDR1 is MDHEN and CDR2 is SYDVKM. V gave up 3 bases and J gave up 4 bases, with 19 bases separating them. CDR3 coding DNA: TGTGCCAGCAGTTTCCCCTCTAAGGACAGATCTTACGAGCAGTACTTC. As protein: CASSFPSKDRSYEQYF.

CDR3 region: CASSTGIGSNEKLFF. CDR3 nucleotide sequence: TGTGCCAGCAGCACCGGGATTGGTTCTAATGAAAAACTGTTTTTT. The chain links TRBV7-9 to TRBJ1-4; D remains ambiguous. The CDR3 has 15 amino acids. V gave up 5 bases and J gave up 3 bases, with 13 bases separating them. Germline lookup yields CDR1 SEHNR and CDR2 FQNEAQ (reference sequence).

CDR3 sequence (DNA): TGCGCCAGCAGCCAAGACGAACCGGGTTCCGATACGCAGTATTTT. Translating it yields CASSQDEPGSDTQYF. The chain has TRBV4-3 and TRBJ2-3; D remains unclear. CDR3 length: 15 amino acids. Trimming cost V 0 bases and J 6 bases, with 13 bases left between them. Germline V gives CDR1 LGHNA, CDR2 YSLEER.

The rearrangement links TRBV20-1 to TRBJ2-1; no reliable D call. Trimming left V 5 bases short and J 8 bases short, with 7 bases between. The CDR3 sequence is 10 residues long. Germline V gives CDR1 DFQATT, CDR2 SNEGSKA (reference sequence). The CDR3 sequence is CSAPLYEQFF. The CDR3 bases are TGCAGTGCTCCCCTTTATGAGCAGTTCTTC.

This clone was detected only a few times. This chain connects TRBV7-2 to TRBJ1-1; unclear D gene. This CDR3 comprises 15 residues. Trimming took 5 bases from V and 3 from J, leaving 16 bases between them. The V gene's germline CDR1 is SGHTA and CDR2 FQGNSA. This chain's CDR3 is CASSTAGFGDTEAFF. CDR3 sequence (DNA): TGTGCCAGCAGCACAGCGGGGTTCGGGGACACTGAAGCTTTCTTT.

The chain links TRBV29-1 to TRBJ2-7; 7 nucleotides agree with TRBD1. Germline loops: CDR1 SQVTM, CDR2 ANQGSEA. J lost 4 bases, V lost 0 bases, and 9 bases had no gene match. The CDR3 is 15 amino acids. CDR3 region: CSVEDPQGVEYEQYF. CDR3 bases: TGCAGCGTTGAAGATCCGCAGGGGGTGGAATACGAGCAGTACTTC.

The gene calls are TRBV5-1 and TRBJ2-7, with 7 bases that match TRBD2. There are 15 residues in the CDR3. Germline assignment: CDR1 SGHRS and CDR2 YFSETQ. V was pared by 3 bases and J by 2 bases, with 8 bases of the junction left unmatched. The CDR3 DNA is TGCGCCAGCAGCTCGGGGGGAACTATCGCCTACGAGCAGTACTTC. Amino acids: CASSSGGTIAYEQYF.

By its share, this clone is medium-sized. V gene TRBV4-2 combines with J gene TRBJ2-7, with D uncertain. This CDR3 is built from 14 residues. In germline, CDR1 is LGHNA, CDR2 YNFKEQ. The germline V and J ends were trimmed by 0 bases and 3 bases, with 9 bases remaining between them. In DNA, the CDR3 is TGTGCCAGCAGCCAAGACGTCGCGGACTACGAGCAGTACTTC. Translation: CASSQDVADYEQYF.

This chain uses TRBV7-8 with TRBJ1-2; 7 bases map to TRBD1. Trimming removed 5 bases from V and 2 bases from J; junction bases left unmatched: 11. The CDR3 runs to 16 residues. Germline V lookup: CDR1 SGHVS, CDR2 FQNEAQ. The CDR3 DNA reads as TGTGCCAGCAGCCCAGAGGTAACAGGGGAGAACTATGGCTACACCTTC. As protein: CASSPEVTGENYGYTF.

This clone was seen only a few times. J is TRBJ1-2 and V is TRBV6-1, with D tentatively TRBD1 (6 bases). This CDR3 is built from 14 residues. In germline, CDR1 is MNHNS, CDR2 SASEGT. V was cut by 4 bases and J by 2 bases, with 11 bases left in between. This CDR3 reads CASSVTGNNYGYTF. CDR3 DNA sequence: TGTGCCAGCAGTGTCACAGGGAACAACTATGGCTACACCTTC.